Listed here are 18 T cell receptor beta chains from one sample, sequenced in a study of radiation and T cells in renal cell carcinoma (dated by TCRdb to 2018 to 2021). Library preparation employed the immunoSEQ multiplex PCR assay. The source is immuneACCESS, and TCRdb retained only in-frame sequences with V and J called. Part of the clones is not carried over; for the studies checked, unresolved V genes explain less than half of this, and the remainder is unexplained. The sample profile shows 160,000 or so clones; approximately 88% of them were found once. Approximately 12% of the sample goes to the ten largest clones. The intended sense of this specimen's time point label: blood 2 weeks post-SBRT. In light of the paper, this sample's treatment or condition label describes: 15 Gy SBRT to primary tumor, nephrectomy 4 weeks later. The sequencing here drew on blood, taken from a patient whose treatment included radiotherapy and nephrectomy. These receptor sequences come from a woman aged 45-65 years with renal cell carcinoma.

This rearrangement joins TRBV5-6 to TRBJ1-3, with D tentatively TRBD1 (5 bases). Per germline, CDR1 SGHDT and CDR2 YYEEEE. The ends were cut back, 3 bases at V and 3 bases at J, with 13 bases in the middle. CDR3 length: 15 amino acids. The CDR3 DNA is TGTGCCAGCAGCTCACGCCGGGGGGGTGGAAACACCATATATTTT. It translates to CASSSRRGGGNTIYF.

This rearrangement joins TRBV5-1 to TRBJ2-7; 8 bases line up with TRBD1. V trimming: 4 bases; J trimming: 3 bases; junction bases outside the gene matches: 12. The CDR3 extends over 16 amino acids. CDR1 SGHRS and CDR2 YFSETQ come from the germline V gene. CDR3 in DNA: TGCGCCAGCAGCCGTGTGCGACAGGGGAGCTTCTACGAGCAGTACTTC. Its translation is CASSRVRQGSFYEQYF. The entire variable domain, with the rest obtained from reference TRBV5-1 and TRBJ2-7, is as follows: KAGVTQTPRYLIKTRGQQVTLSCSPISGHRSVSWYQQTPGQGLQFLFEYFSETQRNKGNFPGRFSGRQFSNSRSEMNVSTLELGDSALYLCASSRVRQGSFYEQYFGPGTRLTVT.

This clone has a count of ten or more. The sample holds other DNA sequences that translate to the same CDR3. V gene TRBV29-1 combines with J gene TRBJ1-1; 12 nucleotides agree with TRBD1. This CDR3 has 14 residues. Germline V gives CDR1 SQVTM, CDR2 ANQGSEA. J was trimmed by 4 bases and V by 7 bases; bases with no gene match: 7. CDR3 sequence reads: CSGWDRGPGTEAFF. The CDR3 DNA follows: TGCAGCGGTTGGGACAGGGGGCCCGGCACTGAAGCTTTCTTT.

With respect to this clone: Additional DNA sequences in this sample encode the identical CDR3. CDR3 DNA: TGTGCCAGCAGCTTACAGGTGAACACTGAAGCTTTCTTT. This gives the protein CASSLQVNTEAFF. The chain combines TRBV7-3 with TRBJ1-1; D is unclear. CDR3 length: 13 residues. V shed 2 bases and J shed 0 bases, with 4 bases lying between them. Germline values: CDR1 SGHTA, CDR2 FQGTGA.

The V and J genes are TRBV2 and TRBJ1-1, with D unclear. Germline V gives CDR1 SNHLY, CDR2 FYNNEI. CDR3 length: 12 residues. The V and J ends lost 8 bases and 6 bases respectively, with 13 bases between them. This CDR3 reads CASGDEGAEAFF. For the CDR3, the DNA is TGTGCCAGCGGGGATGAAGGCGCTGAAGCTTTCTTT.

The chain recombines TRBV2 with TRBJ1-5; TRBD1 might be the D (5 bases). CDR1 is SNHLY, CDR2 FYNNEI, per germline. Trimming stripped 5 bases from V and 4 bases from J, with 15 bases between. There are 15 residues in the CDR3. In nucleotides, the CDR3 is TGTGCCAGCAGTTTTCCGGGGCACTCGAATCAGCCCCAGCATTTT. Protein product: CASSFPGHSNQPQHF.

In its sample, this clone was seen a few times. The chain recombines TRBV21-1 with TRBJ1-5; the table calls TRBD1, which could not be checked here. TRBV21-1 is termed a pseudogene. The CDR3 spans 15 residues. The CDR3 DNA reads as TGTGCCAGCAGCCAAGGTTGGGGGCAAAATCAGCCCCAGCATTTT. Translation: CASSQGWGQNQPQHF.

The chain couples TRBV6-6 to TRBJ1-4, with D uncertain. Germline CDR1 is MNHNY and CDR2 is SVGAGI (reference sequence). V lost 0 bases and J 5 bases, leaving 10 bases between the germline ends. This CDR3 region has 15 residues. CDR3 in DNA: TGTGCCAGCAGTTACTCGCGGGATACGAATGAAAAACTGTTTTTT. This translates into CASSYSRDTNEKLFF.

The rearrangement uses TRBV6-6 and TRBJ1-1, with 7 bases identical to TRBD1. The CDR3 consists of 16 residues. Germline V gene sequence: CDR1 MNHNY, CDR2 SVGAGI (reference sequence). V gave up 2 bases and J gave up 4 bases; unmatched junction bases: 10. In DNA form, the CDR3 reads TGTGCCAGCAGTTACGGAACAGGGGTCTGGGGCACTGAAGCTTTCTTT. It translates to CASSYGTGVWGTEAFF.

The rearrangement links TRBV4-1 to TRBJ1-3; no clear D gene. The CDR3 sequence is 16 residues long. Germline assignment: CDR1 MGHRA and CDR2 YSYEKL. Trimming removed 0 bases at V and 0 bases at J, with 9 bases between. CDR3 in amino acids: CASSQDKILSGNTIYF. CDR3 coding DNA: TGCGCCAGCAGCCAAGACAAGATACTCTCTGGAAACACCATATATTTT.

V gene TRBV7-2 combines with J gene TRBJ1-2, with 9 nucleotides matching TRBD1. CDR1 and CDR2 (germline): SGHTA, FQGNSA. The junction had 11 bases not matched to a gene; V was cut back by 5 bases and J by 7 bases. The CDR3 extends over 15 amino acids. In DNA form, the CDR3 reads TGTGCCAGCAGCACCGGGGGGACAGGGAGCAGTGGCTACACCTTC. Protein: CASSTGGTGSSGYTF.

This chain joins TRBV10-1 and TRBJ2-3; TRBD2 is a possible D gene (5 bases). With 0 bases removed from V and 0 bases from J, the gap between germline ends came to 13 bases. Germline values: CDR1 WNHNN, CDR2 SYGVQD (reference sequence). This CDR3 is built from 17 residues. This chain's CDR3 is CASSESRASLSTDTQYF. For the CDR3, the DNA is TGCGCCAGCAGTGAGTCGAGAGCTAGCTTAAGCACAGATACGCAGTATTTT.

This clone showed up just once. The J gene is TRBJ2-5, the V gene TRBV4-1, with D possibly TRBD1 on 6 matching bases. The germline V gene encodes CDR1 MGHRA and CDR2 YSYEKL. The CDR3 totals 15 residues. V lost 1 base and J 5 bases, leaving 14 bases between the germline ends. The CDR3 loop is CASSQGGQGWETQYF. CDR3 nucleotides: TGCGCCAGCAGCCAAGGGGGGCAGGGGTGGGAGACCCAGTACTTC.

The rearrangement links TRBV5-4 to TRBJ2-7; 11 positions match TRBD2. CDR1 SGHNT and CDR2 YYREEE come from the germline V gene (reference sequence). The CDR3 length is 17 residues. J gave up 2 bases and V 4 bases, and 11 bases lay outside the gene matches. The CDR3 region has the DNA TGTGCCAGCAGCCCCAAGGGCCTAGCGGGGGGACCCTACGAGCAGTACTTC. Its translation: CASSPKGLAGGPYEQYF.

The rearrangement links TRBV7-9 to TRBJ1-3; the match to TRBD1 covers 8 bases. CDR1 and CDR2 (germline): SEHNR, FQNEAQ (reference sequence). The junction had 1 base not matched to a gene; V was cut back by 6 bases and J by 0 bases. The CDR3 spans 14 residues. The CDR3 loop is CASSTGGSGNTIYF. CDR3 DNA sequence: TGTGCCAGCAGTACAGGGGGCTCTGGAAACACCATATATTTT.

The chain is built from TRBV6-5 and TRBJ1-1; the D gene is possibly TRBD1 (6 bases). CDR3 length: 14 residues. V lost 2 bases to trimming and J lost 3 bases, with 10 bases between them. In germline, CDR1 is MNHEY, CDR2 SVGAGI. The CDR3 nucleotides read TGTGCCAGCAGTTACGGACAGTTGGACACTGAAGCTTTCTTT. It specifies CASSYGQLDTEAFF.

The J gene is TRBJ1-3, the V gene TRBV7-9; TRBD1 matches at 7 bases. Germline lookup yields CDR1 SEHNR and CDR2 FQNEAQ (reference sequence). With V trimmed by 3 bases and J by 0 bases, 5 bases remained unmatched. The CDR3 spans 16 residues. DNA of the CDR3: TGTGCCAGCAGCTTGGGACAGCCATCCTCTGGAAACACCATATATTTT. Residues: CASSLGQPSSGNTIYF. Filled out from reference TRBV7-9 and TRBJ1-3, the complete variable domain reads DTGVSQNPRHKITKRGQNVTFRCDPISEHNRLYWYRQTLGQGPEFLTYFQNEAQLEKSRLLSDRFSAERPKGSFSTLEIQRTEQGDSAMYLCASSLGQPSSGNTIYFGEGSWLTVV.

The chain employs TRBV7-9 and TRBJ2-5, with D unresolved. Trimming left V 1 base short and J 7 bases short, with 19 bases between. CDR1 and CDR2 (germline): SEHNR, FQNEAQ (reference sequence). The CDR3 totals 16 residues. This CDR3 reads CASSLVSGVRAGTQYF. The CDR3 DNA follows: TGTGCCAGCAGCTTAGTGTCCGGAGTCCGGGCAGGGACCCAGTACTTC.